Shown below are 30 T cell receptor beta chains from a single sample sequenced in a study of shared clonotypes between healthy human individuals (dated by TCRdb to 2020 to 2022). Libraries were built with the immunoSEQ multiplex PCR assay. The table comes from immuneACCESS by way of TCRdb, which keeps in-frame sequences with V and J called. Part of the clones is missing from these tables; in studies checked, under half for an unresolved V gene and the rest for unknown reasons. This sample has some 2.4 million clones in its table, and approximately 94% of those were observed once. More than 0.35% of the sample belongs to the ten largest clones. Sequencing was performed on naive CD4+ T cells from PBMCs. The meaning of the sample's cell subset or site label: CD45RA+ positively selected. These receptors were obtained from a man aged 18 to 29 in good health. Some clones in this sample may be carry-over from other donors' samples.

This chain's CDR3 is CASSSLGPADTQYF. The CDR3 DNA is TGCGCCAGCAGCTCCCTAGGGCCCGCGGATACGCAGTATTTT. This rearrangement joins TRBV5-1 to TRBJ2-3; D gene uncertain. The CDR3 consists of 14 residues. The germline V gene has CDR1 SGHRS and CDR2 YFSETQ. The V and J ends lost 3 bases and 6 bases respectively, with 14 bases between them.

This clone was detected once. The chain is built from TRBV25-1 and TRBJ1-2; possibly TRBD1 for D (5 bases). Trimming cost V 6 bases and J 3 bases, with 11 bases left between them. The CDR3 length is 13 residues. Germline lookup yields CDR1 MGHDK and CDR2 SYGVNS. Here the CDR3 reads CASRGSGHYGYTF. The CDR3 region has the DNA TGTGCCAGCAGGGGGTCAGGGCACTATGGCTACACCTTC.

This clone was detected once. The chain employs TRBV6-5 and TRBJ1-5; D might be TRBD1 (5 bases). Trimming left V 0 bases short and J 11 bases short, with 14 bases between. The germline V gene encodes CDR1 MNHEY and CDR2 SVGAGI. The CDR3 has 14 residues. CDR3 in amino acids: CASSYSFAGAAQHF. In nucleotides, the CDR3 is TGTGCCAGCAGTTACTCTTTCGCCGGGGCCGCCCAGCATTTT.

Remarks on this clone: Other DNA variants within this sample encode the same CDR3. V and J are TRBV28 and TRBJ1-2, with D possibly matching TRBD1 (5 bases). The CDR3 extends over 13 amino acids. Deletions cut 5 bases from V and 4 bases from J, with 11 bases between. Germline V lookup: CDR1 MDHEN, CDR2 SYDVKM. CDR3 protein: CASSPTGFYGYTF. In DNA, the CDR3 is TGTGCCAGCAGTCCTACAGGATTCTATGGCTACACCTTC.

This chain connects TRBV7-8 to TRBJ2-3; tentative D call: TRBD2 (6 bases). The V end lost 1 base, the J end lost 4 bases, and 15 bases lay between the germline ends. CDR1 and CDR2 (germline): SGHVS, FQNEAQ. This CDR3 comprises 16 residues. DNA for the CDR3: TGTGCCAGCAGCTTAGGATTGGGGGGTTCCGCAGATACGCAGTATTTT. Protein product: CASSLGLGGSADTQYF. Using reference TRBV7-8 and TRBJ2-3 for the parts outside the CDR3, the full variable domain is GAGVSQSPRYKVAKRGQDVALRCDPISGHVSLFWYQQALGQGPEFLTYFQNEAQLDKSGLPSDRFFAERPEGSVSTLKIQRTQQEDSAVYLCASSLGLGGSADTQYFGPGTRLTVL.

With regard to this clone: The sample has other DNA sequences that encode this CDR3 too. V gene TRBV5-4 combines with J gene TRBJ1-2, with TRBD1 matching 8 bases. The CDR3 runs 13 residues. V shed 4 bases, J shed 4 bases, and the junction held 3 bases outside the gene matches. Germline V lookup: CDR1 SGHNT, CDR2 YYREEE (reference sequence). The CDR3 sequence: CASSLDRAYGYTF. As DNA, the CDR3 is TGTGCCAGCAGCCTGGACAGGGCCTATGGCTACACCTTC.

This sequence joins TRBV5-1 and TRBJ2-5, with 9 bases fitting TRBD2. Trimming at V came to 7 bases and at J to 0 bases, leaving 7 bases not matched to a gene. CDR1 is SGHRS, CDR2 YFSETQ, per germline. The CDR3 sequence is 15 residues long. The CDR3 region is CASASSGVYQETQYF. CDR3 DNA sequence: TGCGCCAGCGCCTCTAGCGGGGTGTACCAAGAGACCCAGTACTTC.

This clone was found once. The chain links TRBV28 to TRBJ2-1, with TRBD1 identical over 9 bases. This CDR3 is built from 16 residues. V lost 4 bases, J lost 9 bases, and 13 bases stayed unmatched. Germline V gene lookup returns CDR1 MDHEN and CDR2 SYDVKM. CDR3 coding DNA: TGTGCCAGCAGTTCACCGGGACAGGGTATGTTGATTGAGCAGTTCTTC. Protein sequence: CASSSPGQGMLIEQFF.

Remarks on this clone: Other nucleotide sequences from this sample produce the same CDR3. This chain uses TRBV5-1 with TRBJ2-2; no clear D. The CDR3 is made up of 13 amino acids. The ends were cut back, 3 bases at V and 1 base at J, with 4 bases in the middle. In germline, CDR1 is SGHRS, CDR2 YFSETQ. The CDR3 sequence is CASSSGNTGELFF. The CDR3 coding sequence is TGCGCCAGCAGCTCTGGGAACACCGGGGAGCTGTTTTTT.

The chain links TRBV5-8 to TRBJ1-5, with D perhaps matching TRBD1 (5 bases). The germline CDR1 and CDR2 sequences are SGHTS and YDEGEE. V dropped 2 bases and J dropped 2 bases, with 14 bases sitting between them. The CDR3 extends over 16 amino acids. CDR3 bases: TGTGCCAGCAGCTTAGGGTCGGGGGTTGGCAATCAGCCCCAGCATTTT. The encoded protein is CASSLGSGVGNQPQHF.

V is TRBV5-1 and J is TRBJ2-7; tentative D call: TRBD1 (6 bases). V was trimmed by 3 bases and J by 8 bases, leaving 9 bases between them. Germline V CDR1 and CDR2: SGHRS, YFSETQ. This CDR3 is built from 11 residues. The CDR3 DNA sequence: TGCGCCAGCAGCTCAGACAGGCAGCAGTACTTC. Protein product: CASSSDRQQYF.

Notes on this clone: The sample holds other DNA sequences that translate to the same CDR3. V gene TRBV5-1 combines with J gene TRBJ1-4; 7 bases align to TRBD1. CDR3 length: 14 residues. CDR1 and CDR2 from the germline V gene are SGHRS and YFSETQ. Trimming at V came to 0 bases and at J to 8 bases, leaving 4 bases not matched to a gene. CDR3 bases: TGCGCCAGCAGCTTGGGGACAGGAGGGGAAAAACTGTTTTTT. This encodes CASSLGTGGEKLFF.

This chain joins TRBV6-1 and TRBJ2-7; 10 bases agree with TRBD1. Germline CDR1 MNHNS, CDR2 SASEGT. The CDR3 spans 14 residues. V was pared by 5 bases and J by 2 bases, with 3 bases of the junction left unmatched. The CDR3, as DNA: TGTGCCAGCAGTCGGGGGACAGGGGCCTACGAGCAGTACTTC. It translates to CASSRGTGAYEQYF.

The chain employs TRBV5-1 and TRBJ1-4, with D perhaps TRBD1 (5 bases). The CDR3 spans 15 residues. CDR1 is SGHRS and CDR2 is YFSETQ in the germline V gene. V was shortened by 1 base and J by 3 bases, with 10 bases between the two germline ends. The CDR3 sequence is CASSLSVGANEKLFF. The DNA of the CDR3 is TGCGCCAGCAGCTTGTCCGTGGGGGCTAATGAAAAACTGTTTTTT. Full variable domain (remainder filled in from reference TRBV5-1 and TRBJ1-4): KAGVTQTPRYLIKTRGQQVTLSCSPISGHRSVSWYQQTPGQGLQFLFEYFSETQRNKGNFPGRFSGRQFSNSRSEMNVSTLELGDSALYLCASSLSVGANEKLFFGSGTQLSVL.

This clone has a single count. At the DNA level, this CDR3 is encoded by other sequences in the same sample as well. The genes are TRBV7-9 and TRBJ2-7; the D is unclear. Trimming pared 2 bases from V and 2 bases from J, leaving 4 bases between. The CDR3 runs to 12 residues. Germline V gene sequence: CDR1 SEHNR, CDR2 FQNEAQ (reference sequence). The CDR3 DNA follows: TGTGCCAGCAGCTTATCGGCCTACGAGCAGTACTTC. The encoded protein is CASSLSAYEQYF. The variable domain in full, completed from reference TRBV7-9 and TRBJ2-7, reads DTGVSQNPRHKITKRGQNVTFRCDPISEHNRLYWYRQTLGQGPEFLTYFQNEAQLEKSRLLSDRFSAERPKGSFSTLEIQRTEQGDSAMYLCASSLSAYEQYFGPGTRLTVT.

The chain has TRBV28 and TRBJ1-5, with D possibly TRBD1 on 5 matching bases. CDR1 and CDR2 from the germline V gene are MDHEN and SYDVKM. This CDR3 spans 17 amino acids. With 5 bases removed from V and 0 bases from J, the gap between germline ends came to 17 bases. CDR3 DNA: TGTGCCAGCAGTCCCCGGGAGGGGTCTTATAGCAATCAGCCCCAGCATTTT. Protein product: CASSPREGSYSNQPQHF. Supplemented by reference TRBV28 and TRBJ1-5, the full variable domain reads DVKVTQSSRYLVKRTGEKVFLECVQDMDHENMFWYRQDPGLGLRLIYFSYDVKMKEKGDIPEGYSVSREKKERFSLILESASTNQTSMYLCASSPREGSYSNQPQHFGDGTRLSIL.

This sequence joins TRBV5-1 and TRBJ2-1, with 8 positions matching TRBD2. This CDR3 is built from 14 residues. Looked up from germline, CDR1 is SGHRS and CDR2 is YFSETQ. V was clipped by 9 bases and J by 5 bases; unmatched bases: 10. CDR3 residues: CATQTFGGDNEQFF. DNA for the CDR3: TGCGCCACCCAAACCTTCGGGGGGGACAATGAGCAGTTCTTC.

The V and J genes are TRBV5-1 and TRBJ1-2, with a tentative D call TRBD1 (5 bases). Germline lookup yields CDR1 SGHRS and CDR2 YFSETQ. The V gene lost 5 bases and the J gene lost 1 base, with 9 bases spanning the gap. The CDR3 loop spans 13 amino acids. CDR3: CASRSDSNYGYTF. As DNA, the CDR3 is TGCGCCAGCAGGTCTGACAGTAACTATGGCTACACCTTC.

The CDR3 DNA is TGTGCCAGTAGTCTTGGACAGAAAGAGACCCAGTACTTC. The encoded protein is CASSLGQKETQYF. This sequence joins TRBV19 and TRBJ2-5, with TRBD1 as a possible D gene (6 bases). This CDR3 has 13 amino acids. V lost 5 bases to trimming and J lost 3 bases, with 10 bases between them. CDR1 LNHDA and CDR2 SQIVND come from the germline V gene (reference sequence).

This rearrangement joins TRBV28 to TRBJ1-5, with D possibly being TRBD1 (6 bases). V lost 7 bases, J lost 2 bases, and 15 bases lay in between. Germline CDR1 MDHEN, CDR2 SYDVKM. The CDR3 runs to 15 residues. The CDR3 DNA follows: TGTGCCAGCAACCCCCCAGGGGTAGGCAATCAGCCCCAGCATTTT. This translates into CASNPPGVGNQPQHF.

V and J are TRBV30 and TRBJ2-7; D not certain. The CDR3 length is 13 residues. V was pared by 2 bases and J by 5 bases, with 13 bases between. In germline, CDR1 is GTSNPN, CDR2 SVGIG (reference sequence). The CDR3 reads CAWSNSWDNEQYF. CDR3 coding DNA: TGTGCCTGGAGTAATAGCTGGGATAACGAGCAGTACTTC. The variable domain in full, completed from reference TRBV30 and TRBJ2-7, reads SQTIHQWPATLVQPVGSPLSLECTVEGTSNPNLYWYRQAAGRGLQLLFYSVGIGQISSEVPQNLSASRPQDRQFILSSKKLLLSDSGFYLCAWSNSWDNEQYFGPGTRLTVT.

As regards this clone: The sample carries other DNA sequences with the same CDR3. The CDR3 DNA sequence: TGTGCCAGCAGCGTAGGTCCGAGCAATCAGCCCCAGCATTTT. It yields the protein CASSVGPSNQPQHF. This rearrangement joins TRBV9 to TRBJ1-5; D is uncertain. With 0 bases removed from V and 1 base from J, the gap between germline ends came to 5 bases. Germline V CDR1 and CDR2: SGDLS, YYNGEE. This CDR3 is built from 14 residues.

DNA of the CDR3: TGCGCCAGCAGCTTGAAGGGGCAATCCTACGAGCAGTACTTC. Protein product: CASSLKGQSYEQYF. The genes are TRBV5-1 and TRBJ2-7; tentative D call: TRBD1 (5 bases). CDR3 size: 14 residues. Germline assignment: CDR1 SGHRS and CDR2 YFSETQ. The ends were cut back, 1 base at V and 1 base at J, with 9 bases in the middle.

In DNA form, the CDR3 reads TGCGCCAGCAGCGCTAGCGGTACCTACGAGCAGTACTTC. This gives the protein CASSASGTYEQYF. V gene TRBV5-1 combines with J gene TRBJ2-7, with TRBD2 identical over 7 bases. The CDR3 totals 13 residues. V lost 4 bases, J lost 2 bases, and 3 bases stayed unmatched. The germline V gene encodes CDR1 SGHRS and CDR2 YFSETQ.

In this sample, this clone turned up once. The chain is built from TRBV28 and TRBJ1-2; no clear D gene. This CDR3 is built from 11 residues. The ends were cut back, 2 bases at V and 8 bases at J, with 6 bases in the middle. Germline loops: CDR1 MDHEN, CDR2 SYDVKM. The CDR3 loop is CASSLEEGYTF. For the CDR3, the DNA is TGTGCCAGCAGTTTAGAGGAGGGCTACACCTTC.

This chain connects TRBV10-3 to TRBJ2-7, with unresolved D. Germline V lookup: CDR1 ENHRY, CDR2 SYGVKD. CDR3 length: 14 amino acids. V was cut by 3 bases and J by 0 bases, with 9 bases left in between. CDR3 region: CAISENRNSYEQYF. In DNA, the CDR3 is TGTGCCATCAGTGAAAACAGAAACTCCTACGAGCAGTACTTC.

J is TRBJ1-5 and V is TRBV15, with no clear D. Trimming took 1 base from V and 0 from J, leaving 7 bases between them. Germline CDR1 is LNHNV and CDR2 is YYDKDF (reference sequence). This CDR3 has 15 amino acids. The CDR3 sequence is CATSRVYDSNQPQHF. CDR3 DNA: TGTGCCACCAGCAGAGTGTATGATAGCAATCAGCCCCAGCATTTT.

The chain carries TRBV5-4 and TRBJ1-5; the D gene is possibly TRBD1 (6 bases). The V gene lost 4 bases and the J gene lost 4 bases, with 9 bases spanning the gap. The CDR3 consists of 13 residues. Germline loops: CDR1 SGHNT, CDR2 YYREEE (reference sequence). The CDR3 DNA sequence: TGTGCCAGCAGCCAGGACAGTAATCAGCCCCAGCATTTT. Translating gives CASSQDSNQPQHF.

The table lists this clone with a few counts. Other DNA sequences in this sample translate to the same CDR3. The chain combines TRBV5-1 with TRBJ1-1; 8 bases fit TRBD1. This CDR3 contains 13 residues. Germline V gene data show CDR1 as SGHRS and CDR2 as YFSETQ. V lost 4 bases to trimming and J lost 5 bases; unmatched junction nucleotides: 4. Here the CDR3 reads CASSPGQGTEAFF. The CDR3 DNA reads TGCGCCAGCAGCCCAGGACAGGGAACTGAAGCTTTCTTT.

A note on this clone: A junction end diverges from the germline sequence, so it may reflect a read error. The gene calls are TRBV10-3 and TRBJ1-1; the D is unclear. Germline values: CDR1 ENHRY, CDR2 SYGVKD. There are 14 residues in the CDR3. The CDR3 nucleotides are TGTGCCATCAGTGTCTCAGTGCTGAACCCTGAAGCTTTCTTT. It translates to CAISVSVLNPEAFF.